This TCR beta chain stems from a study of shared clonotypes between healthy human individuals (dated by TCRdb to the early 2020s). Some background on the complete study: A couple of women and three men aged 18 to 49 years were included in the cohort. For each donor, CD4 naive and CD4 memory were each run on three plates, CD8 naive on two plates, and CD8 memory on one plate. To estimate repertoire size and how much clonotype sharing occurs between individuals, the study deeply sequenced the blood TCR repertoires of several healthy adults. To increase sequencing depth and limit assay-specific biases, TCR repertoire library preparation and sequencing were carried out by different laboratories using diverse techniques. Per donor, leukapheresis produced somewhere between about 0.8 and 9 billion PBMCs. The investigation overall reported the following: Incomplete sequencing was indicated by rarefaction of sorted-subset datasets, despite the large sequencing depth. Compared with non-shared clonotypes, clonotypes shared by all four sorted-subset donors had higher generation probabilities. Because the study included only a small number of donors, the genetic and exposure-history diversity represented was limited. Naive subsets generally had larger estimated clonotype richness than memory subsets did. Only blood was sampled, and tissue TCR repertoires likely differ from those in blood. About 5% of naive CD4, 3.5% of naive CD8, approximately 2% of memory CD4, and about 0.4% of memory CD8 clonotypes were shared across several donors. Pairwise subsampling led to the expectation that sequencing depth would affect the degree of clonotype sharing among donors.

Points on this clone: Its target antigen remains unknown. No much larger clonotype is one base removed from it; base qualities were not supplied.

The donors were healthy, HIV-negative adults who had no recently reported acute infections or vaccinations. Every donor was a Caucasian adult living in Nashville, Tennessee, USA. Magnetic negative selection was used to enrich CD4+ T cells, after which naive cells were positively selected on CD45RA and the negative fraction became the memory subset. Blood was obtained by leukapheresis, after which PBMCs were separated by Ficoll-Histopaque density gradient centrifugation and cryopreserved in liquid nitrogen vapor phase. Analytical flow cytometry was used to check the purity and quantity of every magnetically sorted T cell population. Genomic DNA was isolated from each sorted fraction and quantified by UV absorbance on a Nanodrop 2000c. Using the deep immunoSEQ assay, TCR CDR3 regions were amplified from genomic DNA by multiplex PCR. Extracted genomic DNA from each cell subset was distributed evenly across all wells of several immunoSEQ 96-well plates, and each plate was treated as a replicate. For sorted subsets, roughly 200 ng genomic DNA, equal to some 30,000 T cell genomes, was loaded into each replicate PCR. Purified libraries were quantified with a Qubit 3.0 fluorometer, sized on a Bioanalyzer 2100, and re-quantified with the KAPA Library Quantification kit. Every immunoSEQ 96-well plate was sequenced on a dedicated single-read 150-cycle Illumina NextSeq 550 flow cell. As for how the authors treated the data: Because the immunoSEQ output included only junctional sequences and no quality scores, the filtering could not be the same as the filtering used for full-length reads. To assign V/J genes and CDR3, sequences were annotated against IMGT germline references using PyIR, a Python wrapper for IgBLAST v1.9. Reads were filtered out if the reads had weak V/J assignments (E-value above 1e-6), no CDR3, stop codons, out-of-frame junctions, or ambiguous translated residues. V3J clonotypes were defined by identical inferred V gene, J gene, and CDR3 amino acid sequence. The percentage overlap between two repertoires was calculated by dividing the number of shared unique clonotypes by the size of the smaller repertoire. Repertoire richness was assessed with RTK rarefaction, the Chao1 estimator, and Recon v2.1 estimates of unobserved clonotypes. For all TCRbeta clonotypes obtained by the gDNA method from a handful of donors, generation probabilities were computed with OLGA. TCRdb holds this immuneACCESS table with in-frame rearrangements only. Some clones are missing; in checked studies, unresolved V genes explain under half, and the rest has no known cause. V, J and clone size were drawn from that table, and D and trimming were deduced from the DNA. In all, the sample holds approximately 1,000,000 clones, and around 82% of those were seen once. Under 0.6% of the sample lies in the top ten.

From cysteine to phenylalanine, the CDR3 is 15 amino acids long. The kept DNA is CDR3 alone, 45 bases in frame from the first base. The germline V end is reduced by 2 bases and the J end by 4 bases; junction bases left unmatched: 7. CDR1 and CDR2 were assigned from the germline V gene as SGHTA and FQGTGA. The sample taken for sequencing was memory CD4+ T cells from PBMCs. The label giving this sample's cell subset or site can be read as: CD45RA-negative fraction. The sequence came from a man between 18 and 35 years old in good health. Some clones in this sample may be carry-over from other donors' samples. The V and J genes are TRBV7-3 and TRBJ1-2, and TRBD1 aligns with 7 junction nucleotides. The CDR3 protein: CASSLGVGDSYGYTF. The sequence in DNA is TGTGCCAGCAGCTTAGGGGTGGGGGACAGCTATGGCTACACCTTC.